The present T cell receptor (beta chain) was sequenced within a study of cytomegalovirus exposure and HLA in healthy donors (dated by TCRdb to the late 2010s). Some background on the complete study: An earlier analysis of approximately 640 of the donors reported 250 to 300 Gb of sequence data and around 120 million unique TCR beta sequences from roughly 200 million T cells. All discovery cohort repertoires had been generated using a single sequencing platform. The study was designed to test whether signatures of past pathogen exposure could be identified by cataloging public T cell receptors. HLA typing covered class I and class II loci at four-digit resolution. Besides the first cohort of around 670 subjects, a separate validation cohort made up of about 120 different subjects was used. A later analysis re-examined previously published TCR beta repertoires from 610 or so donors and added high-resolution HLA genotyping to investigate patterns of TCR occurrence. High-throughput TCR immunosequencing, statistical association of individual TCRs with disease status, and machine learning were combined to predict cytomegalovirus infection status. In a later genetic analysis, genome-wide SNP genotypes for about three fifths of the 666 donors were used, and that subset was treated as a discovery cohort. The genetic ancestry cluster associated with self-reported Caucasian donors included over 80% of the roughly 400 genotyped donors. The number of donors typed differed by locus, with roughly 620-630 for A, B, C, DRB1 and DQB1, around 500 for DQA1, under 610 for DPA1, and 472 for DPB1. An early release that covered more than 550 HLA-typed donors contained about 290 gigabases of sequencing data and tens of millions of unique TCR sequences. Rather than using new phenotypic data, the later analysis identified candidate immune exposures from TCR beta sequences and from how often those sequences occurred across donors. Using immunosequencing, the study profiled T cell repertoires from roughly 650 subjects and related those repertoires to cytomegalovirus serostatus. An earlier analysis of 587 of the donors used high-throughput TCR beta sequencing to judge whether each TCR beta V gene segment behaved as functional or pseudogenic. Donor age, sex, ethnicity and CMV serostatus were compiled alongside the repertoire data. Roughly 5 DR-DQ haplotypes were handled as single units for association and clustering, since linkage in the cohort was strong. Among about 390 genotyped donors of the cohort, an average of around 240,000 unique TCR beta nucleotide sequences were sequenced per donor, around 18% of them non-productive. Broad study findings and their caveats: In a later genetic analysis, fewer N-insertions in productive TCRs were reported among donors in an Asian-associated ancestry cluster than the approximately 630-donor mean. An association between a missense DCLRE1C variant and V-gene and J-gene trimming of TCR beta chains was found in a later genetic analysis and replicated in an independent cohort. The classifier was reported to diagnose cytomegalovirus status with high specificity and sensitivity in both the original cohort and the validation cohort. A later analysis found that HLA-associated TCR beta chains were more clonally expanded and had lower generation probabilities than equally common non-associated chains. A cluster of highly shared sequence variants was judged likely to be a technical artifact of the sequencing pipeline. The cohort was sequenced for TCR beta chains only, and without alpha or paired-chain data the features that could be detected were limited. In an earlier analysis of some 500 of the donors, most TCR beta V segments were observed in productive rearrangements about 87% or about 30% of the time, broadly matching IMGT annotations. The authors suggested that the approach could potentially be extended to other disease states and immunological phenotypes. The earlier analysis of approximately 540 of the donors excluded roughly 16 rarely observed V segments, including chromosome 9 orphons, because counts were too low. For the cohort, immune exposure information was limited to CMV serostatus. At a false discovery rate of 0.05, a later analysis linked about 17,000 TCR beta sequences to specific HLA alleles. Linkage disequilibrium might explain the correlated functional status among segregating V segments, but an unknown experimental factor could not be ruled out. In the study, 150 to 200 TCR beta chains were listed as associated with cytomegalovirus. Because some donors lacked HLA typing at each locus, the association tests relied only on the typed subset. Most TCR sequences were seen in very few donors, while some public TCRs were found in many individuals. The presence/absence analyses assumed that sequencing depth was roughly uniform across donors, and that assumption may not be true. In a later analysis, several top co-occurrence clusters were reported to appear linked to parvovirus B19, influenza, CMV and Epstein-Barr virus. A later analysis found that TCR association rates varied across HLA loci, with DRB1 alleles showing the most associated TCRs and HLA-C alleles the fewest. A few of the identified cytomegalovirus-associated TCR beta chains were confirmed in vitro to be specific for cytomegalovirus antigens. According to a later analysis, most CMV-associated TCR beta chains appeared to be HLA-restricted, and the HLA associations seemed to be driven largely by CMV exposure. When HLA alleles, especially DR and DQ, strongly co-occurred, attributing TCR associations to individual alleles was difficult. A further reported finding was that TCR beta sequences accurately predicted the HLA-A and HLA-B alleles for most subjects in the first cohort.

Receptor amplification or capture employed the immunoSEQ multiplex PCR assay. The multiplex PCR relied on a mix of 60 forward primers for TCR Vbeta segments and 13 reverse primers for TCR Jbeta segments. The CDR3 region of rearranged TCR beta genes was amplified from genomic DNA by a multiplex PCR assay. Amplified TCR beta libraries were sequenced as 87-base-pair reads on the Illumina HiSeq System. On the study's bioinformatics: A later analysis counted about 82 million unique TCR beta chains across the 666 repertoires, and around 9.9 million of these chains were shared by at least two donors. Raw reads were error-corrected and collapsed into unique sequences with a nearest-neighbor algorithm that merged closely related sequences to remove PCR and sequencing errors. To assign V, D and J gene segments, CDR3 sequences were aligned to IMGT reference sequences. For a sequence to be retained, a match of at least six nucleotides to both a V gene segment and a J gene segment was required. Rearrangements were classified as productive when the CDR3 lacked stop codons and remained in frame with V and J, and all other rearrangements were classified as non-productive. CDR3 was defined according to IMGT convention as the region running from the second conserved V-encoded cysteine to the conserved J-encoded phenylalanine. Sequences without an unambiguous match to a single V gene segment were excluded from the earlier analysis of a few hundred of the donors. In an earlier analysis of roughly 600 of the donors, a V segment was called functional when productive rearrangements were above 56.7%, and segregating when the standard deviation between donors exceeded 5%. A statistical classification framework was developed to diagnose cytomegalovirus status using the catalog of TCR beta chain sequences. V and J gene assignment, in a later analysis, came from comparing TCR nucleotide sequences with IMGT/GENE-DB human TR gene sequences. A later analysis assigned CDR3 sequences and most-parsimonious VDJ recombination scenarios with the TCRdist pipeline. In a later analysis, each TCR beta chain was defined by its CDR3 amino acid sequence together with its V-gene family, and reads without a unique V-gene family were excluded. To address suspected cross-contamination and a sequencing artifact, a later analysis removed 550 to 750 highly shared, low-generation-probability nucleotide sequences. In a later analysis, a clonal expansion index was calculated for each public chain from normalized within-repertoire ranks of inferred template counts. In a later analysis, generation probabilities were computed using a VDJ recombination model fitted to out-of-frame rearrangements, and the results were checked against IGoR. In a later analysis, hypergeometric tests were used to score TCR-TCR, TCR-HLA and TCR-CMV co-occurrence, with a repertoire-size bias correction applied to TCR pairs. In a later analysis, false discovery rates were estimated by permuting HLA or CMV assignments 20 times. In a later analysis, co-occurring TCRs were grouped using DBSCAN, with TCRdist sequence similarity added in when clustering inside HLA-allele-positive subsets. Repertoires with fewer than 30,000 or more than 120,000 public chains were left out of co-occurrence clustering, as were four to six repertoires with anomalous nucleotide sharing. Not all clones reach the TCRdb copy of this immuneACCESS table, which keeps in-frame sequences only. Checked studies attribute under half of the gap to unresolved V genes and leave the rest unexplained. Clonal size and the V and J genes are those of that table, whereas D and trimming came from the DNA. The sample table shows tens of thousands of clones, and 75% to 80% are seen once. The ten largest account for 6% of the sample.

For this clone: There is no known antigen for this receptor. It has no much larger one-base neighbor in the sample; base qualities were not kept.

The cohort was made up of several hundred healthy bone marrow donors. Cohort members were all nominally healthy when sampled, although unrecorded immune exposures were likely present. The donor tested CMV seronegative and was one of the 352 seronegative cohort members. Every donor gave a peripheral blood sample, and the peripheral blood mononuclear cells from that sample were used for TCR beta sequencing. Genomic DNA was extracted from the blood cell samples with the Qiagen DNeasy Blood Extraction Kit. The sequence was obtained from a female donor in good health and CMV-seronegative. The material sequenced was PBMCs.

The bases are TGCGCCAGCAACGAGGACAGGACGTCGAATCAGCCCCAGCATTTT. Translated, it reads CASNEDRTSNQPQHF. Recombination joined TRBV10-2 with TRBJ1-5, and 7 junction bases match TRBD1. As encoded in the germline V gene, CDR1 is WSHSY while CDR2 is SAAADI. V trim: 7 bases; J trim: 4 bases; unmatched bases: 10. CDR3 length: 15 amino acids, cysteine to phenylalanine. The kept DNA is CDR3 alone, 45 bases in frame from the first base.